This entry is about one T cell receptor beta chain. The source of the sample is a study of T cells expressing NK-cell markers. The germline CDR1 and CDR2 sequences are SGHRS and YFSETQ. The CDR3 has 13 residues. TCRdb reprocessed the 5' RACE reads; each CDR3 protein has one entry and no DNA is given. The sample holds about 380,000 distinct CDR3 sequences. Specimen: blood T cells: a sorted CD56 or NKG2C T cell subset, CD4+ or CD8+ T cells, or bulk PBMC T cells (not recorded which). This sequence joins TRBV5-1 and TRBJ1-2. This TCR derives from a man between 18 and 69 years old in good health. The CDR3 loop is CASSLGPSYGYTF.